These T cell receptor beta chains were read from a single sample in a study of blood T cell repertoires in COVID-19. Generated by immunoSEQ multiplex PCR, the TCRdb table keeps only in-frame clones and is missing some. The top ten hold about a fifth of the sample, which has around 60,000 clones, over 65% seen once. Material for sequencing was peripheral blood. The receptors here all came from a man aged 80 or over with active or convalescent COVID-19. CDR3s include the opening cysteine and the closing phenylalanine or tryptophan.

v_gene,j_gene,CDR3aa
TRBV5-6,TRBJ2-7,CASSLSAGSSYEQYF
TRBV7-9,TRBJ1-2,CASSLGSGNYGYTF
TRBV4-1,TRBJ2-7,CASSQVSAYEQYF
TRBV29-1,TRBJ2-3,CSVEAGTSRADTQYF
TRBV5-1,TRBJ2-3,CASSSPISGGARDTQYF
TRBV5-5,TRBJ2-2,CASSLAGTANTGELFF
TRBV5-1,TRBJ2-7,CASTREPGVIYEQYF
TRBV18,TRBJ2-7,CASSPGTAGEQYF
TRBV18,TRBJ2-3,CASSPLSGRTTDTQYF
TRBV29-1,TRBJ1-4,CSVVWGQNEKLFF
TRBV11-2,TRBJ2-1,CASSPSRDRGNEQFF
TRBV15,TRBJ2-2,CATSRDRGRANTGELFF
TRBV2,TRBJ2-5,CASQNWGLASETQYF
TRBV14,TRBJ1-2,CASSQETGGYGYTF
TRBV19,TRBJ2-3,CASRVEASTDTQYF
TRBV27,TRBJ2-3,CASSLLAGVGDTQYF
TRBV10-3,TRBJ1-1,CAISESGLNTEAFF
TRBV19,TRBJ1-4,CASSSRDEKLFF
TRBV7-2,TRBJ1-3,CASSLQEGGLVGNTIYF
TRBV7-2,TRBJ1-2,CASSLRDRGLRDGYTF
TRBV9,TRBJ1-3,CASSGRGQGKYTYSGNTIYF
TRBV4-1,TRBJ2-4,CASSQPGQGRKNIQYF
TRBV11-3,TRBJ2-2,CASSSIVAGELFF
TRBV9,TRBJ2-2,CASSVTRGSGTGELFF
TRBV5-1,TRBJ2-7,CASSLVGASYEQYF
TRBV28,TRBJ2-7,CASSFDSSRGQYF
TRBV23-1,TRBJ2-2,CASSQSTGGDTGELFF
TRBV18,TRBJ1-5,CASSLKGRTRGSNQPQHF
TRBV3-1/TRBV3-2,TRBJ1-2,CASSQDYREDGYTF
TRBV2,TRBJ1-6,CASSPRVGGISPLHF
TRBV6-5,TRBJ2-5,CASSYTRDRQETQYF